Included here is one T cell receptor beta chain sequence, with context. Its matching antigen is unknown. The sample belongs to a study of T cell responses to AZD1222 COVID-19 vaccine. CDR1 is SGHDT and CDR2 is YYEEEE in the germline V gene. The V and J ends lost 3 bases and 8 bases respectively, with 14 bases between them. There are 13 residues in the CDR3. Repertoires were generated with immunoSEQ multiplex PCR, while TCRdb's copy carries only in-frame clones and drops some. The sample lists about 160,000 clones; about 91% were seen once. Study results and limitations: Females made up more of the donors, who were largely white British, and clonal diversity may have come out too low.

V gene TRBV5-6 combines with J gene TRBJ1-2; D gene uncertain. The TCR was taken from an adult in good health. Sample: peripheral blood, taken on day 0 of MenACWY control vaccination. CDR3 sequence: CASSSIQRVGYTF. CDR3 bases: TGTGCCAGCAGCTCCATACAGCGAGTAGGCTACACCTTC. Complete variable domain (other parts from reference TRBV5-6 and TRBJ1-2): DAGVTQSPTHLIKTRGQQVTLRCSPKSGHDTVSWYQQALGQGPQFIFQYYEEEERQRGNFPDRFSGHQFPNYSSELNVNALLLGDSALYLCASSSIQRVGYTFGSGTRLTVV.